These 15 T cell receptor beta chains share one sample of origin, sequenced in a study of OX40 agonist ivuxolimab in advanced cancers. TCRdb keeps only in-frame clones here, not all; method: immunoSEQ multiplex PCR. The sample has tens of thousands of clones, around 77% seen once. Source: CD4+ or CD8+ T cells sorted from blood, taken in a trial of the OX40 agonist ivuxolimab. These receptors came from an adult with an advanced solid tumor such as melanoma, head and neck, liver or kidney cancer.

V is TRBV7-2 and J is TRBJ2-1, with TRBD2 matching 9 bases. Germline CDR1 and CDR2: SGHTA and FQGNSA. The CDR3 spans 17 residues. Losses at the gene ends were 3 bases for V and 2 bases for J; bases not matched to a gene: 8. CDR3 bases: TGTGCCAGCAGCTTGGTGGGCGGGGGGGCAACCTACAATGAGCAGTTCTTC. Residues: CASSLVGGGATYNEQFF. Looking up the rest from reference TRBV7-2 and TRBJ2-1 gives the full variable domain: GAGVSQSPSNKVTEKGKDVELRCDPISGHTALYWYRQSLGQGLEFLIYFQGNSAPDKSGLPSDRFSAERTGGSVSTLTIQRTQQEDSAVYLCASSLVGGGATYNEQFFGPGTRLTVL.

This sequence joins TRBV4-2 and TRBJ2-5, with D unclear. The V end lost 0 bases, the J end lost 0 bases, and 8 bases lay between the germline ends. From germline, CDR1 is LGHNA and CDR2 YNFKEQ. The CDR3 extends over 15 amino acids. CDR3 region: CASSQDPSYQETQYF. The CDR3 DNA reads as TGTGCCAGCAGCCAAGATCCCAGCTACCAAGAGACCCAGTACTTC.

CDR3 nucleotides: TGTGCCAGCAACCCCTGGGGAGGTTCCTACGAGCAGTACTTC. This encodes CASNPWGGSYEQYF. The rearrangement uses TRBV11-2 and TRBJ2-7; D is possibly TRBD2 (6 bases). The CDR3 sequence is 14 residues long. The V end was cut by 7 bases, the J end by 1 base, with 14 bases between. CDR1 and CDR2 from the germline V gene are SGHAT and FQNNGV.

The chain recombines TRBV9 with TRBJ2-2; the D is unclear. Germline-derived CDR1 and CDR2 are SGDLS and YYNGEE. Trimming shortened V by 0 bases and J by 5 bases, and 5 bases separated the two germline ends. CDR3 length: 13 residues. CDR3 bases: TGTGCCAGCAGCGTAGGGAATACCGGGGAGCTGTTTTTT. Protein sequence: CASSVGNTGELFF.

J is TRBJ1-5 and V is TRBV4-2; the D gene is possibly TRBD1 (5 bases). V dropped 4 bases and J dropped 5 bases, with 9 bases sitting between them. Germline loops: CDR1 LGHNA, CDR2 YNFKEQ. This CDR3 comprises 13 residues. CDR3 sequence (DNA): TGTGCCAGCAGCCGGGGGGACCATCAGCCCCAGCATTTT. Translated: CASSRGDHQPQHF.

The CDR3 region has the DNA TGCGCCAGCAGCCTTTTTGACGGCTACGAGCAGTACTTC. It is translated as CASSLFDGYEQYF. This chain connects TRBV4-1 to TRBJ2-7; D uncertain. The V end was cut by 4 bases, the J end by 3 bases, with 10 bases between. This CDR3 contains 13 residues. Germline CDR1 MGHRA, CDR2 YSYEKL.

The chain has TRBV27 and TRBJ2-2, with TRBD1 identical over 8 bases. Germline V gives CDR1 MNHEY, CDR2 SMNVEV (reference sequence). This CDR3 is built from 15 residues. The V segment lost 5 bases and the J segment 6 bases; nucleotides outside the gene matches: 8. The CDR3 DNA is TGTGCCAGCAGTCTACACAGGGGGAGATCCGGGGAGCTGTTTTTT. Translated: CASSLHRGRSGELFF.

V usage is TRBV27 and J usage is TRBJ2-1, with no clear D. Trimming cost V 4 bases and J 2 bases, with 9 bases left between them. The CDR3 is 14 amino acids. Germline assignment: CDR1 MNHEY and CDR2 SMNVEV (reference sequence). The CDR3 nucleotides are TGTGCCAGCAGTTCAGGATCGACCTACAATGAGCAGTTCTTC. Protein: CASSSGSTYNEQFF.

This chain connects TRBV7-9 to TRBJ2-5; D remains ambiguous. Trimming shortened V by 5 bases and J by 4 bases, and 11 bases separated the two germline ends. Germline V gene lookup returns CDR1 SEHNR and CDR2 FQNEAQ (reference sequence). This CDR3 has 13 residues. Written as DNA, the CDR3 is TGTGCCAGCAGCACCGACAACCCAGAGACCCAGTACTTC. Translating gives CASSTDNPETQYF.

V usage is TRBV7-9 and J usage is TRBJ2-5; 9 positions agree with TRBD1. In germline, CDR1 is SEHNR, CDR2 FQNEAQ (reference sequence). The V and J ends lost 6 bases and 1 base, in that order; junction bases with no gene match: 6. The length of the CDR3 is 15 residues. CDR3 nucleotide sequence: TGTGCCAGCAGGGGGACAGGGAGAACCCAAGAGACCCAGTACTTC. It specifies CASRGTGRTQETQYF.

The sample holds a few counts of this clone. The chain links TRBV4-3 to TRBJ2-1; no definite D call. V lost 1 base and J lost 6, with 7 bases in between. CDR1 and CDR2 (germline): LGHNA, YSLEER. This CDR3 is 13 amino acids long. The CDR3: CASSQALSNEQFF. The DNA of the CDR3 is TGCGCCAGCAGCCAAGCCCTTTCCAATGAGCAGTTCTTC.

Notes on this clone: The junction departs from germline at one end; a sequencing error may be responsible. This sample includes further DNA sequences coding for the same CDR3. The gene calls are TRBV5-6 and TRBJ2-7; possible D gene TRBD2, 5 bases. The CDR3 extends over 13 amino acids. Germline CDR1 reads SGHDT; CDR2 reads YYEEEE. CDR3 residues: CASSLGLTYEQYF. The CDR3 DNA reads as TGTGCCAGCAGCTTGGGACTAACCTACGAACAGTACTTC.

The chain recombines TRBV28 with TRBJ2-5; D ambiguous. This CDR3 comprises 17 residues. Germline V lookup: CDR1 MDHEN, CDR2 SYDVKM. V lost 5 bases to trimming and J lost 2 bases, with 21 bases between them. The CDR3 coding sequence is TGTGCCAGCAGTACTATTCGAGACCCAGTCCAGCAAGAGACCCAGTACTTC. Translating gives CASSTIRDPVQQETQYF.

This clone was recorded a few times. The V call is TRBV2, the J call TRBJ1-1; weak D call: TRBD1 (5 bases). V lost 5 bases to trimming and J lost 11 bases, with 12 bases between them. The CDR3 sequence is 11 residues long. Germline loops: CDR1 SNHLY, CDR2 FYNNEI. CDR3 nucleotide sequence: TGTGCCAGCAGTACAGGACTTATTGCTTTCTTT. Translation gives CASSTGLIAFF.

This clone was counted once. J is TRBJ2-2 and V is TRBV27, with 12 positions matching TRBD1. With V trimmed by 8 bases and J by 9 bases, 7 bases remained unmatched. The CDR3 loop spans 14 amino acids. Germline V gene lookup returns CDR1 MNHEY and CDR2 SMNVEV (reference sequence). CDR3 bases: TGTGCCAGCGGGGGACAGGGGGCGATCTGGGAGCTGTTTTTT. Its protein product is CASGGQGAIWELFF.